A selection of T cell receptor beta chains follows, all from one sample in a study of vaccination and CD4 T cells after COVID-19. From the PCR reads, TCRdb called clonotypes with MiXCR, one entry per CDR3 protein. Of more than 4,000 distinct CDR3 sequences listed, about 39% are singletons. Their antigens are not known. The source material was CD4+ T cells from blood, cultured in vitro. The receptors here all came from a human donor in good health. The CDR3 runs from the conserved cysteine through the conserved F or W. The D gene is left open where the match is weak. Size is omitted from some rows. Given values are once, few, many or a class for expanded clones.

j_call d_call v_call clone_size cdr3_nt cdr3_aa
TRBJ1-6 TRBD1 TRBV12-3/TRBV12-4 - TGTGCCAGCAGGCAGGGGGCAGATAATTCACCCCTCCACTTT CASRQGADNSPLHF
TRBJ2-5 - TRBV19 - TGTGCCAGTAGTATAGCGAAAGAGACCCAGTACTTC CASSIAKETQYF
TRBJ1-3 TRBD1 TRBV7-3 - TGTGCCAGCAGTGACCAGGGGGCGACTGGAAACACCATATATTTT CASSDQGATGNTIYF
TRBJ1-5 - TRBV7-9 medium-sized TGTGCCAGCAGCTCCGGGACACTTAGCAATCAGCCCCAGCATTTT CASSSGTLSNQPQHF
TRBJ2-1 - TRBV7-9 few TGTGCCAGCAGCTTAGGGCAGGGGAGGCTCTTC CASSLGQGRLF
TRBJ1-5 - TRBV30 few TGTGCCTGGAGTGTAGAGGGGAATCAGCCCCAGCATTTT CAWSVEGNQPQHF
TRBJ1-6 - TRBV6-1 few TGTGCCAGCAGGACAGGCCAGAATTCACCCCTCCACTTT CASRTGQNSPLHF
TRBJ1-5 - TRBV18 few TGTGCCAGCTCTCCAGGCAACCGCCAGCCCCAGCATTTT CASSPGNRQPQHF
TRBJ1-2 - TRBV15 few TGTGCCACCAGCAGGGACCTCAAGGAGGACTATGGCTACACCTTC CATSRDLKEDYGYTF
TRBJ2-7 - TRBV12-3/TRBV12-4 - TGTGCCAGCAGTTGGGTGGGTGCCTACGAGCAGTACTTC CASSWVGAYEQYF
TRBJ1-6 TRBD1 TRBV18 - TGTGCCAGCTCGAACACAGGGGACTACTATAATTCACCCCTCCACTTT CASSNTGDYYNSPLHF
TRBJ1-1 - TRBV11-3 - TGTGCCAGCAGCTTAGCTGGGACGAACACTGAAGCTTTCTTT CASSLAGTNTEAFF
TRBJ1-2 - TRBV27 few TGTGCCAGCAACCCCACTCGCGTTAGTAACTATGGCTACACCTTC CASNPTRVSNYGYTF
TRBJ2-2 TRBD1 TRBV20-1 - TGCAGTGCTAGACCTGGGACAGGGGACGCCGGGGAGCTGTTTTTT CSARPGTGDAGELFF
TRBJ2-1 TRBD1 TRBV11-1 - TGTGCCAGCAGCCCATATTACCGGGACAGCCAATACAATGAGCAGTTCTTC CASSPYYRDSQYNEQFF
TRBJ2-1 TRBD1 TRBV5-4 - TGTGCCAGCAGCTTGGTAGGGGACAGGGTACGCAATGAGCAGTTCTTC CASSLVGDRVRNEQFF